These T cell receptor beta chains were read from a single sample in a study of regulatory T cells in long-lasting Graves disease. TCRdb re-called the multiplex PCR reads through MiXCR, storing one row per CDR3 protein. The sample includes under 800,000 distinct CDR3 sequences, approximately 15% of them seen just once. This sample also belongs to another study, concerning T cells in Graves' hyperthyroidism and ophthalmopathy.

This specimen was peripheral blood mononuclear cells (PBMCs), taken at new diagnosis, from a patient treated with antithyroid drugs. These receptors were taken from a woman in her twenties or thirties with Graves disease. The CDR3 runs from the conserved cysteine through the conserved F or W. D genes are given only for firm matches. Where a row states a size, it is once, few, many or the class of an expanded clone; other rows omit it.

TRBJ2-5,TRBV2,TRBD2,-,CASSDNGGASGIGTQYF,TGTGCCAGCAGTGACAACGGCGGGGCTAGCGGGATCGGGACCCAGTACTTC
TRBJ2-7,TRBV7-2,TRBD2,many,CASTLLAGGSLMQYF,TGTGCCAGCACCCTGTTGGCGGGAGGGTCCCTCATGCAGTACTTC
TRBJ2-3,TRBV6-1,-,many,CASGKDSTDTQYF,TGTGCCAGCGGGAAGGATAGCACAGATACGCAGTATTTT
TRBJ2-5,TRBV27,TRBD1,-,CASSFRDSRQGTQYF,TGTGCCAGCAGTTTCAGGGACAGTCGACAAGGGACCCAGTACTTC
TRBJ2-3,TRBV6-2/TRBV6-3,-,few,CASSYESDTQYF,TGTGCCAGCAGTTACGAGTCAGATACGCAGTATTTT
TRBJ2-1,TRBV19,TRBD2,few,CASSGTQTSGIYNEQFF,TGTGCCAGTAGTGGGACACAGACTAGCGGGATCTACAATGAGCAGTTCTTC
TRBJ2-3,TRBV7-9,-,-,CASSEGLRRDTQYF,TGTGCCAGCAGCGAAGGGCTCCGGAGGGATACGCAGTATTTT
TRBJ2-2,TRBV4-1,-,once,CASSLSLAPSFFTGELFF,TGCGCCAGCAGCCTAAGTTTAGCCCCCTCTTTTTTCACCGGGGAGCTGTTTTTT
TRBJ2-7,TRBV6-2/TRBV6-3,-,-,CASSYNRRKSGLSYEQYF,TGTGCCAGCAGTTACAATCGGAGAAAGAGCGGACTTTCCTACGAGCAGTACTTC
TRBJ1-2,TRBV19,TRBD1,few,CASIPGTAYGYTF,TGTGCCAGCATTCCAGGGACAGCCTATGGCTACACCTTC
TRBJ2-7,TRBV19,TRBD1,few,CASSLTGTGPYEQYF,TGTGCCAGTAGTCTGACCGGGACAGGTCCCTACGAGCAGTACTTC
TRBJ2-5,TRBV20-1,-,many,CSAREERTSGTQYF,TGCAGTGCTAGAGAAGAGAGAACATCAGGGACCCAGTACTTC
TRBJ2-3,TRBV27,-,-,CASRPLGGTQYF,TGTGCCAGCAGACCACTAGGCGGTACGCAGTATTTT
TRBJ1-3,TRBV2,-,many,CASWAGASGNTIYF,TGTGCCAGTTGGGCCGGAGCTTCTGGAAACACCATATATTTT
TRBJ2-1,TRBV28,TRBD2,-,CASSSWTSGTNEQFF,TGTGCCAGCAGTTCATGGACTAGCGGGACCAATGAGCAGTTCTTC
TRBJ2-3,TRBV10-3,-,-,CAISESAGVTQYF,TGTGCCATCAGTGAGTCGGCAGGAGTCACGCAGTATTTT
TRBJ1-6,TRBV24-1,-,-,CATSDSRGNNSPLHF,TGTGCCACCAGTGATTCCCGAGGAAATAATTCACCCCTCCACTTT
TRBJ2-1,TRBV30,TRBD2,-,CAWSAGGLYNEQFF,TGTGCCTGGAGCGCGGGGGGCCTTTACAATGAGCAGTTCTTC
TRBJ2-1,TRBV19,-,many,CASSTGRSYNEQFF,TGTGCCAGTAGTACAGGGCGCTCCTACAATGAGCAGTTCTTC
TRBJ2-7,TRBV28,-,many,CASSFPLPYEQYF,TGTGCCAGCAGTTTCCCCCTACCCTACGAGCAGTACTTC
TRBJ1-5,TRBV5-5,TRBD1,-,CASSLVSTGAWDSNQPQHF,TGTGCCAGCAGCTTGGTATCGACAGGGGCTTGGGATAGCAATCAGCCCCAGCATTTT
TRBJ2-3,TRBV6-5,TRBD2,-,CASSYSSSGSDTQYF,TGTGCCAGCAGTTACTCGAGTAGCGGGAGCGATACGCAGTATTTT
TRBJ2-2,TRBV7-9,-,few,CASSLQRYLFF,TGTGCCAGCAGCTTACAGCGCTACCTGTTTTTT
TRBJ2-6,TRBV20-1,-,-,CSAFQGAGANVLTF,TGCAGTGCTTTCCAAGGGGCTGGGGCCAACGTCCTGACTTTC
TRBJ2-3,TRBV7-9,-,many,CASVVGQSYTDTQYF,TGTGCCAGCGTTGTTGGGCAGTCCTACACAGATACGCAGTATTTT
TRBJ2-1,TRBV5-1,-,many,CASRLRREGLYNEQFF,TGCGCCAGCAGGCTACGGCGCGAGGGGCTCTACAATGAGCAGTTCTTC
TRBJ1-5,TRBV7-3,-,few,CASNLRHAQPQHF,TGTGCCAGCAATCTCAGACACGCGCAGCCCCAGCATTTT
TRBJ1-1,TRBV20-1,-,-,CSAPDPRVNLNTEAFF,TGCAGTGCCCCCGACCCCCGGGTCAACCTGAACACTGAAGCTTTCTTT
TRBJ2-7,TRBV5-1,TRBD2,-,CASSLVLAGYEQYF,TGCGCCAGCAGCTTGGTACTAGCGGGGTACGAGCAGTACTTC
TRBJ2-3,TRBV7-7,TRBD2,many,CASSPSPGLAGIADTQYF,TGTGCTAGCAGCCCCTCCCCCGGACTAGCGGGAATAGCGGATACGCAGTATTTT
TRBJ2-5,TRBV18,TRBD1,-,CASSSYQGAKETQYF,TGTGCCAGCTCATCGTACCAGGGGGCGAAAGAGACCCAGTACTTC
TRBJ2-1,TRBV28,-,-,CASTPQGKGYNEQFF,TGTGCCAGCACCCCACAGGGTAAAGGCTACAATGAGCAGTTCTTC
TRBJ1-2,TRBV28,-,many,CASSLEGLYGYTF,TGTGCCAGCAGTTTAGAGGGTTTGTATGGCTACACCTTC
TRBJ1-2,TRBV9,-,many,CASSFSGEGYGYTF,TGTGCCAGCAGCTTTAGCGGGGAAGGGTATGGCTACACCTTC
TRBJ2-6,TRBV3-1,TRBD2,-,CASSRASGRRSGANVLTF,TGTGCCAGCAGCCGGGCTAGCGGGAGGAGATCTGGGGCCAACGTCCTGACTTTC
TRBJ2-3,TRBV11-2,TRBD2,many,CASSLLFSGTRVTDTQYF,TGTGCCAGCAGCTTATTGTTTTCTGGGACTAGGGTCACAGATACGCAGTATTTT
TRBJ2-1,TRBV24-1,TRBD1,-,CATSDPTGGKYNEQFF,TGTGCCACCAGTGATCCTACAGGGGGCAAGTACAATGAGCAGTTCTTC